Given below is one T cell receptor (beta chain) in context. This clonotype has only a few counts. There is no known antigen for this receptor. No much larger clone is present one base from it, and per-base qualities are unavailable. Library prep was done by multiplex PCR. Sequencing relied on an Illumina HiSeq 4000. To build TCR beta libraries, CDR3 regions were amplified by Arm-PCR using iRepertoire HTBI primers. Before sequencing, the PCR products went through gel purification. The original methods were these. Gene usage analysis of CDR3 amino acid clonotypes relied on the roughly 58 TRBV and 14 TRBJ segments identified across samples. COPE and FqMerger were used to merge the filtered high-quality paired reads into contigs. BLAST was used to align contigs to the IMGT TRBV, TRBD and TRBJ reference genes, and CDR3 was defined following IMGT. Any clonotype with a frequency above 0.1% was classified as a highly expanded clone. Shannon entropy served as the measure of repertoire diversity, while the Gini coefficient captured V-J evenness. A clonotype was considered public if more than one individual shared it. TCRdb reanalyzed the raw reads on its own, using fastp at Q25 for trimming and MiXCR for clone calling, and kept in-frame beta chains. Rows are combined by CDR3 protein, so each entry shows the most common genes and DNA. The V and J calls reflect TCRdb's pipeline rather than the authors' work. The sample table holds 600,000 to 850,000 distinct CDR3 sequences, of which about 30% were seen once. The ten largest account for under 50% of the sample.

The CDR3 runs 15 residues from the cysteine to the phenylalanine. Just the 45-base CDR3 DNA is kept, in frame starting at base 1. The germline ends are 17 bases apart after V is trimmed by 7 bases and J by 4 bases. The sample is drawn from a study of regulatory T cells in long-lasting Graves disease (dated by TCRdb to the early 2020s). About the full investigation: To count as having persistent Graves' disease, a patient had to have received antithyroid drug treatment for over 5 years with TSH receptor autoantibodies remaining persistently positive. Persistent Graves' disease patients were compared with newly diagnosed Graves' disease patients by peripheral blood TCR sequencing and RNA sequencing. The study took place in China and was registered as a clinical trial. A total of roughly 35 samples underwent TCR sequencing: about 13 from persistent and approximately 20 from newly diagnosed Graves' disease patients. Persistent Graves' disease patients in the clinical cohort had taken antithyroid drugs for approximately 10 years on average. Study-level results and caveats: Preferential use of TRBV28, TRBJ1-2 and TRBJ2-5 was observed in persistent disease, whereas TRBV20-1 and TRBJ2-1 were favored in newly diagnosed disease. Only peripheral blood was studied, because thyroid tissue, the primary lesion, was inaccessible. The authors acknowledged the small sample size as a limitation that may reduce accuracy. Compared with newly diagnosed patients, persistent Graves' disease patients had lower TCR Shannon entropy and fewer highly expanded clones, which suggests clonal expansion. Only the TCR beta chain was sequenced and analyzed. Patients with persistent disease shared more public clonotypes (around 2,700) than newly diagnosed patients did (966).

In light of the paper, this sample's time point label describes: persistent/refractory GD, antithyroid drugs over 5 years with positive TRAb. For both TCR sequencing and RNA sequencing, RNA was extracted from PBMCs using TRIzol. Graves' disease was diagnosed according to American Thyroid Association guidelines. Recruitment of patients was carried out at an endocrinology department in Xi'an, China. Each patient gave approximately 9 milliliters of peripheral blood, collected in an EDTA anticoagulant tube. Ficoll Paque Plus density gradient separation was used to isolate PBMCs, and no additional T cell sorting was done. RNA quality was checked with an Agilent 2100 Bioanalyzer and agarose gel, and concentration with a NanoDrop 2000.

The origin of this receptor is a female donor with Graves disease. This material consisted of peripheral blood mononuclear cells (PBMCs), taken when the disease was refractory, from a patient treated with antithyroid drugs. Recombination linked TRBV12-3 or TRBV12-4 to TRBJ1-3, and possibly TRBD1, on 5 matching bases. This receptor has the CDR3 CASTLGGGTGNTIYF. The nucleotide sequence reads TGTGCCAGCACTTTGGGCGGCGGGACGGGAAACACCATATATTTT.